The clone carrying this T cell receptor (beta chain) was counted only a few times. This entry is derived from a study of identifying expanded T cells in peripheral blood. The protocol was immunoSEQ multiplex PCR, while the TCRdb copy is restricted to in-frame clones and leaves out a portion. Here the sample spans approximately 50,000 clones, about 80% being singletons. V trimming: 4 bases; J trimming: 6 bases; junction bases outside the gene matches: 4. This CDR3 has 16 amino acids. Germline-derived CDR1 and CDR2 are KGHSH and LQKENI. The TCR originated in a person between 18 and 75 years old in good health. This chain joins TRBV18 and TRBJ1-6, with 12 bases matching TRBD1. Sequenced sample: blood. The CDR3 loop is CASSLGTGGSNSPLHF. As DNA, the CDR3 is TGTGCCAGCTCACTAGGGACAGGGGGCTCTAATTCACCCCTCCACTTT.